The rows below give T cell receptor beta chains drawn from one sample of a study of T-cell reconstitution after alpha-beta-depleted transplantation in children. TCRdb reprocessed the PCR reads with MiXCR, giving one entry per CDR3 protein. This table has hundreds of thousands of distinct CDR3 sequences, roughly 15% appearing once. Specimen: PBMCs from the stem cell graft donor, collected from the stem cell graft. These receptors were obtained from a human donor who donated a stem cell graft to a child with acute myeloid leukemia. The CDR3 runs from the conserved cysteine through the conserved F or W. The D gene is left open where the match is weak. Expanded clones get a size class; other rows say once, few or many, or leave the size out.

. many TRBJ1-1 TRBV6-1 TGTGCCAGCAGTGACAGGGAGATGGATGAAGCTTTCTTT CASSDREMDEAFF
TRBD2 . TRBJ2-7 TRBV7-2 TGTGCCAGCAGAACTCTAGCGGGGGGCTACGAGCAGTACTTC CASRTLAGGYEQYF
. . TRBJ1-1 TRBV12-3/TRBV12-4 TGTGCCAGCAGACCGACCGGGACACTTAACACTGAAGCTTTCTTT CASRPTGTLNTEAFF
. . TRBJ2-3 TRBV5-5 TGTGCCAGCAGCCCTCTCACGACAATCGGCACAGATACGCAGTATTTT CASSPLTTIGTDTQYF
. . TRBJ2-5 TRBV15 TGTGCCACCAGCATTAAACGAGGGGGCCAAGAGACCCAGTACTTC CATSIKRGGQETQYF
. few TRBJ2-5 TRBV7-9 TGTGCCAGCAGTTCTCCGGGAGAAGAGACCCAGTACTTC CASSSPGEETQYF
TRBD1 many TRBJ2-5 TRBV7-2 TGTGCCAGCAGCTCTCGACAGGGTGGTCAAGAGACCCAGTACTTC CASSSRQGGQETQYF
. . TRBJ1-5 TRBV20-1 TGCAGTGCTGCCCGTCCCAGGGACCCCACGGGCAATCAGCCCCAGCATTTT CSAARPRDPTGNQPQHF
. many TRBJ2-3 TRBV20-1 TGCAGTGCCATCCCATTCCCTCTAGCGAGTAGCACAGATACGCAGTATTTT CSAIPFPLASSTDTQYF
. many TRBJ1-5 TRBV12-3/TRBV12-4 TGTGCCAGCAGTAAGGACGGCAATCAGCCCCAGCATTTT CASSKDGNQPQHF
TRBD1 many TRBJ1-1 TRBV7-2 TGTGCCAGACGGGGACAGACTAACACTGAAGCTTTCTTT CARRGQTNTEAFF
. . TRBJ2-1 TRBV7-3 TGTGCCAGCAGCTATGGCGGGGGCCTATACAATGAGCAGTTCTTC CASSYGGGLYNEQFF
TRBD1 . TRBJ2-2 TRBV7-3 TGTGCCAGCAGCTTATATGGGACAGAACCGGGGGAGCTGTTTTTT CASSLYGTEPGELFF
. many TRBJ1-1 TRBV20-1 TGCAGTGCTAGCCGGGACACTGAAGCTTTCTTT CSASRDTEAFF
. . TRBJ2-1 TRBV7-9 TGTGCCAGCAGCTTCCGAGGGCAGACCATTAATGAGCAGTTCTTC CASSFRGQTINEQFF
. . TRBJ2-6 TRBV4-1 TGCGCCAGCAGACAGGCTGGGGCCAACGTCCTGACTTTC CASRQAGANVLTF
TRBD1 . TRBJ1-1 TRBV6-2/TRBV6-3 TGTGCCAGCGAAGGGGGCCTTGAAGCTTTCTTT CASEGGLEAFF